The next 23 T cell receptor beta chains were all read from a single sample in a study of early T cells in non-severe SARS-CoV-2 infection (dated by TCRdb to about 2021). Library preparation employed 5' RACE. Sequenced on a NextSeq 500. TCRdb applied fastp at Q25 and MiXCR to the public reads, then kept only in-frame beta chains. Each record represents a unique CDR3 protein, reported with the most common genes and DNA among its rows. The sample table shows approximately 85,000 distinct CDR3 sequences, and 10% to 15% are seen once. The ten top clones hold about 6% of the sample. Material: whole blood. Every receptor here comes from an adult who was a healthcare worker with PCR-confirmed SARS-CoV-2 infection or an uninfected control (not recorded which).

The chain uses TRBV6-6 and TRBJ1-6; D unresolved. Germline V gives CDR1 MNHNY, CDR2 SVGAGI (reference sequence). The germline V and J ends were trimmed by 1 base and 3 bases, with 7 bases remaining between them. This CDR3 has 15 amino acids. The CDR3 reads CASSYWAGYNSPLHF. The CDR3, as DNA: TGTGCCAGCAGTTACTGGGCGGGCTATAATTCACCCCTCCACTTT.

The chain has TRBV29-1 and TRBJ2-5, with unresolved D. Germline V gene lookup returns CDR1 SQVTM and CDR2 ANQGSEA. V dropped 3 bases and J dropped 1 base, with 6 bases sitting between them. The CDR3 has 12 amino acids. The CDR3 nucleotides are TGCAGCGTTGAGGACCTCCAAGAGACCCAGTACTTC. Its protein product is CSVEDLQETQYF.

This clonotype was detected a few times. The CDR3 is CASSYHASTDTQYF. The DNA of the CDR3 is TGTGCCAGCAGTTACCACGCCTCCACAGATACGCAGTATTTT. This chain joins TRBV12-3 or TRBV12-4 and TRBJ2-3; no clear D gene. The CDR3 is 14 residues long. The V end lost 4 bases, the J end lost 2 bases, and 10 bases lay between the germline ends.

The CDR3 nucleotides are TGCGCCAGCAGCTTGTACGTGGGTTGGGAGCAGTACTTC. This sequence encodes CASSLYVGWEQYF. This rearrangement joins TRBV5-1 to TRBJ2-7; no clear D. Trimming shortened V by 1 base and J by 7 bases, and 12 bases separated the two germline ends. This CDR3 is 13 amino acids long. Looked up from germline, CDR1 is SGHRS and CDR2 is YFSETQ.

A few counts support this clonotype. The V and J genes are TRBV3-1 and TRBJ2-5, with TRBD1 matching over 11 bases. This CDR3 is 16 amino acids long. V dropped 4 bases and J dropped 2; count of bases not matched to a gene: 6. Germline V gene data show CDR1 as LGHDT and CDR2 as YNNKEL (reference sequence). CDR3 loop: CASSPGQGARQETQYF. DNA of the CDR3: TGTGCCAGCAGCCCCGGACAGGGGGCGAGGCAAGAGACCCAGTACTTC.

This clonotype has ten or more counts. The chain uses TRBV27 and TRBJ2-7; 7 nucleotides line up with TRBD2. Germline lookup yields CDR1 MNHEY and CDR2 SMNVEV (reference sequence). With V trimmed by 5 bases and J by 3 bases, 4 bases remained unmatched. This CDR3 is 13 amino acids long. The CDR3 region is CASSRRERYEQYF. CDR3 in DNA: TGTGCCAGCAGTAGGCGGGAGCGCTACGAGCAGTACTTC.

This clonotype was detected ten times or more. The rearrangement links TRBV12-3 or TRBV12-4 to TRBJ2-7; no definite D call. The V end was cut by 8 bases, the J end by 5 bases, with 13 bases between. This CDR3 has 12 residues. CDR3 nucleotides: TGTGCCAGCGCCGGCGGCCGGGACGAGCAGTACTTC. This sequence encodes CASAGGRDEQYF.

V usage is TRBV7-9 and J usage is TRBJ2-5; D tentatively fits TRBD1 or TRBD2 (5 bases each). Germline V CDR1 and CDR2: SEHNR, FQNEAQ (reference sequence). V was pared by 5 bases and J by 3 bases, with 16 bases between. CDR3 length: 15 residues. Here the CDR3 DNA reads TGTGCCAGCAGCGTCCCCGGGACGGCAAAAGAGACCCAGTACTTC. Translated: CASSVPGTAKETQYF.

In this sample, this clonotype turned up many times. The chain joins TRBV7-3 to TRBJ2-1; no firm D call. Per germline, CDR1 SGHTA and CDR2 FQGTGA. Deletions cut 4 bases from V and 12 bases from J, with 16 bases between. The CDR3 extends over 13 amino acids. In DNA form, the CDR3 reads TGTGCCAGCAGCTCTCCGTTCTCCCATCTGCAGTTCTTC. Translated: CASSSPFSHLQFF.

To note about this clonotype: This CDR3 is missing its conserved last phenylalanine or tryptophan, likely due to a read error. The rearrangement uses TRBV10-3 and TRBJ1-1; D is unclear. The CDR3 length is 14 residues. With 10 bases removed from V and 5 bases from J, the gap between germline ends came to 20 bases. The germline V gene has CDR1 ENHRY and CDR2 SYGVKD. CDR3 bases: TGTGCCACCCGCAATCCAGGTCAGGAGACTGAAGCTTTCCTT. Residues: CATRNPGQETEAFL.

Ten or more counts support this clonotype. The V gene is TRBV12-3 or TRBV12-4, the J gene TRBJ2-2; D gene uncertain. The CDR3 length is 15 residues. V dropped 6 bases and J dropped 1 base, with 12 bases sitting between them. CDR3 DNA: TGTGCCAGCAGCCCTATGTCAGGGAACACCGGGGAGCTGTTTTTT. It translates to CASSPMSGNTGELFF.

This clonotype has at least ten counts. V gene TRBV29-1 combines with J gene TRBJ2-1; D perhaps matches TRBD2 (5 bases). The germline V and J ends were trimmed by 3 bases and 8 bases, with 8 bases remaining between them. This CDR3 spans 11 amino acids. Germline CDR1 reads SQVTM; CDR2 reads ANQGSEA. The CDR3 region has the DNA TGCAGCGTTGATTCGGGGTATGAGCAGTTCTTC. It codes for CSVDSGYEQFF.

J is TRBJ2-4 and V is TRBV6-2 or TRBV6-3; D uncertain. The CDR3 is made up of 12 amino acids. The germline V gene has CDR1 MNHEY and CDR2 SVGEGT. Trimming cost V 2 bases and J 9 bases, with 8 bases left between them. The CDR3 spells CASSYALPIQYF. CDR3 DNA: TGTGCCAGCAGTTACGCGCTACCCATTCAGTACTTC.

This rearrangement joins TRBV7-9 to TRBJ1-1, with D possibly TRBD1 on 5 matching bases. Trimming left V 3 bases short and J 5 bases short, with 10 bases between. Germline assignment: CDR1 SEHNR and CDR2 FQNEAQ (reference sequence). The CDR3 is 13 amino acids. The CDR3 here is CASSLGDRTEAFF. CDR3 sequence (DNA): TGTGCCAGCAGCTTGGGGGACCGAACTGAAGCTTTCTTT.

The CDR3 is CASSPTGGGWSNYGYTF. In DNA, the CDR3 is TGTGCCAGCAGCCCGACAGGGGGCGGGTGGTCTAACTATGGCTACACCTTC. This chain joins TRBV7-9 and TRBJ1-2; 10 bases line up with TRBD1. Germline CDR1 and CDR2: SEHNR and FQNEAQ (reference sequence). The CDR3 runs to 17 residues. V trimming: 5 bases; J trimming: 0 bases; junction bases outside the gene matches: 9.

This clonotype turned up a few times. This chain links TRBV19 with TRBJ1-2; D possibly corresponds to TRBD1 (5 bases). The CDR3 spans 14 residues. The V and J ends lost 6 bases and 7 bases respectively, with 18 bases between them. In germline, CDR1 is LNHDA, CDR2 SQIVND (reference sequence). The CDR3 protein is CASRIDSRVPGYTF. The CDR3 nucleotides are TGTGCCAGTAGAATTGACAGCCGGGTGCCTGGCTACACCTTC.

In this sample, this clonotype turned up many times. The gene calls are TRBV12-3 or TRBV12-4 and TRBJ1-5, with a weak D call TRBD1 (5 bases). V was pared by 7 bases and J by 7 bases, with 20 bases between. The length of the CDR3 is 15 residues. The CDR3 region is CASTLGLGEWQPQHF. DNA of the CDR3: TGTGCCAGCACCCTGGGACTGGGAGAGTGGCAGCCCCAGCATTTT.

In this sample, this clonotype turned up a few times. The CDR3 DNA follows: TGCAGTGCTAGACGGGGTGGGGCGAGGGAGCAGTACTTC. It specifies CSARRGGAREQYF. This sequence joins TRBV20-1 and TRBJ2-7, with D perhaps TRBD1 or TRBD2 (5 bases each). From germline, CDR1 is DFQATT and CDR2 SNEGSKA (reference sequence). This CDR3 comprises 13 residues. V was pared by 2 bases and J by 7 bases, with 15 bases between.

This rearrangement joins TRBV6-1 to TRBJ2-7; D gene unclear. Germline-derived CDR1 and CDR2 are MNHNS and SASEGT. Trimming pared 6 bases from V and 4 bases from J, leaving 10 bases between. The CDR3 has 12 residues. The CDR3 coding sequence is TGTGCCAGCAGCGGCGGCGTGTACGAGCAGTACTTC. Translation gives CASSGGVYEQYF.

This clonotype was seen ten or more times. V gene TRBV7-2 combines with J gene TRBJ2-1, with TRBD1 as a possible D gene (6 bases). Trimming pared 1 base from V and 4 bases from J, leaving 11 bases between. The CDR3 length is 15 residues. Looked up from germline, CDR1 is SGHTA and CDR2 is FQGNSA. The CDR3 DNA is TGTGCCAGCAGCTTAGTAGGGGGATTTTACAATGAGCAGTTCTTC. It encodes CASSLVGGFYNEQFF.

The chain links TRBV3-1 to TRBJ2-2; D unresolved. The CDR3 loop spans 16 amino acids. The V and J ends lost 4 bases and 4 bases respectively, with 16 bases between them. Germline lookup yields CDR1 LGHDT and CDR2 YNNKEL (reference sequence). CDR3: CASSPNRFWGTGELFF. CDR3 bases: TGTGCCAGCAGCCCGAATAGATTTTGGGGCACCGGGGAGCTGTTTTTT. Together with reference TRBV3-1 and TRBJ2-2, the CDR3 gives the full variable domain: DTAVSQTPKYLVTQMGNDKSIKCEQNLGHDTMYWYKQDSKKFLKIMFSYNNKELIINETVPNRFSPKSPDKAHLNLHINSLELGDSAVYFCASSPNRFWGTGELFFGEGSRLTVL.

This clonotype was counted many times. V and J are TRBV29-1 and TRBJ1-1, with D unclear. This CDR3 spans 11 amino acids. CDR1 and CDR2 from the germline V gene are SQVTM and ANQGSEA. Trimming removed 7 bases at V and 4 bases at J, with 10 bases between. The CDR3 is CSAQLGTEAFF. CDR3 bases: TGCAGCGCCCAACTTGGCACTGAAGCTTTCTTT.

The rearrangement joins TRBV5-5 to TRBJ2-5; D remains ambiguous. Germline V CDR1 and CDR2: SGHKS, YYEKEE (reference sequence). The CDR3 consists of 13 residues. Trimming cost V 0 bases and J 2 bases, with 5 bases left between them. Here the CDR3 DNA reads TGTGCCAGCAGCTTGGTCATACAAGAGACCCAGTACTTC. This gives the protein CASSLVIQETQYF. The complete variable domain, with remaining parts taken from reference TRBV5-5 and TRBJ2-5, reads DAGVTQSPTHLIKTRGQQVTLRCSPISGHKSVSWYQQVLGQGPQFIFQYYEKEERGRGNFPDRFSARQFPNYSSELNVNALLLGDSALYLCASSLVIQETQYFGPGTRLLVL.